This is a list of T cell receptor beta chains from one sample in a study of T-cell reconstitution after alpha-beta-depleted transplantation in children. TCRdb re-analysed the PCR reads in MiXCR, keeping a single row per CDR3 protein. The table lists a few hundred thousand distinct CDR3 sequences, 10% to 15% of them singletons. Here the sequenced sample was PBMCs, mostly from graft donor cells, taken 360 days after TCRalphabeta/CD19-depleted stem cell transplant. Receptors originate from a male patient younger than 18 who had a stem cell transplant for acute myeloid leukemia, so the T cells may come from the graft donor. The CDR3 runs from the conserved cysteine through the conserved F or W. A D gene is named only where the DNA matches it firmly. Only part of the rows carry a size: once, few, many, or a class if the clone is expanded.

J gene: TRBJ2-1; V gene: TRBV9; clone size: NA; D gene: TRBD1; CDR3 protein: CASSVVGRGGADNEQFF; CDR3 DNA: TGTGCCAGCAGCGTAGTGGGGAGAGGGGGCGCGGACAATGAGCAGTTCTTC
J gene: TRBJ2-7; V gene: TRBV11-1; clone size: few; D gene: NA; CDR3 protein: CASSLVPFYEQYF; CDR3 DNA: TGTGCCAGCAGCTTAGTTCCGTTCTACGAGCAGTACTTC
J gene: TRBJ1-4; V gene: TRBV18; clone size: few; D gene: NA; CDR3 protein: CASSPNRAAHEKLFF; CDR3 DNA: TGTGCCAGCTCACCAAACAGGGCCGCGCATGAAAAACTGTTTTTT
J gene: TRBJ1-5; V gene: TRBV27; clone size: few; D gene: NA; CDR3 protein: CASSLFRASNQPQHF; CDR3 DNA: TGTGCCAGCAGTTTATTCAGGGCAAGCAATCAGCCCCAGCATTTT
J gene: TRBJ2-1; V gene: TRBV7-3; clone size: once; D gene: NA; CDR3 protein: CASSSTRVGNEQFF; CDR3 DNA: TGTGCCAGCAGCTCCACTAGAGTGGGCAATGAGCAGTTCTTC
J gene: TRBJ2-1; V gene: TRBV4-3; clone size: NA; D gene: NA; CDR3 protein: CASSQDVRPYYEQFF; CDR3 DNA: TGCGCCAGCAGCCAAGATGTTCGCCCTTACTATGAGCAGTTCTTC
J gene: TRBJ2-5; V gene: TRBV7-9; clone size: many; D gene: NA; CDR3 protein: CASSLGRLSEETQYF; CDR3 DNA: TGTGCCAGCAGCTTAGGGCGGCTTAGCGAAGAGACCCAGTACTTC
J gene: TRBJ2-7; V gene: TRBV20-1; clone size: few; D gene: TRBD2; CDR3 protein: CSARDRFGLAGRYEQYF; CDR3 DNA: TGCAGTGCTAGAGATCGATTTGGACTAGCGGGACGCTACGAGCAGTACTTC
J gene: TRBJ2-1; V gene: TRBV7-2; clone size: NA; D gene: NA; CDR3 protein: CASSLALKGYNEQFF; CDR3 DNA: TGTGCCAGCAGCTTAGCTCTTAAAGGGTACAATGAGCAGTTCTTC
J gene: TRBJ2-7; V gene: TRBV11-3; clone size: many; D gene: TRBD1; CDR3 protein: CASSLVVYCTGGYEQYF; CDR3 DNA: TGTGCCAGCAGCTTAGTCGTTTACTGTACAGGGGGCTACGAGCAGTACTTC
J gene: TRBJ2-2; V gene: TRBV20-1; clone size: few; D gene: NA; CDR3 protein: CSAKTGLEFTGELFF; CDR3 DNA: TGCAGTGCTAAGACGGGGCTGGAATTCACCGGGGAGCTGTTTTTT
J gene: TRBJ2-1; V gene: TRBV7-2; clone size: NA; D gene: TRBD2; CDR3 protein: CASSVTSGSIYNEQFF; CDR3 DNA: TGTGCCAGCAGCGTTACTAGCGGGAGTATCTACAATGAGCAGTTCTTC
J gene: TRBJ2-5; V gene: TRBV29-1; clone size: few; D gene: NA; CDR3 protein: CSVATTAQETQYF; CDR3 DNA: TGCAGCGTTGCAACGACAGCCCAAGAGACCCAGTACTTC
J gene: TRBJ2-4; V gene: TRBV28; clone size: NA; D gene: NA; CDR3 protein: CASSLPLGIGAKNIQYF; CDR3 DNA: TGTGCCAGCAGTTTGCCGCTGGGGATAGGGGCCAAAAACATTCAGTACTTC
J gene: TRBJ2-7; V gene: TRBV18; clone size: NA; D gene: NA; CDR3 protein: CASSPRARDTYEQYF; CDR3 DNA: TGTGCCAGCTCACCACGGGCTCGGGATACCTACGAGCAGTACTTC
J gene: TRBJ2-7; V gene: TRBV28; clone size: many; D gene: NA; CDR3 protein: CASLQGPYEQYF; CDR3 DNA: TGTGCCAGTTTACAGGGACCGTACGAGCAGTACTTC
J gene: TRBJ2-7; V gene: TRBV12-5; clone size: many; D gene: NA; CDR3 protein: CASGLRRPAYEQYF; CDR3 DNA: TGTGCTAGTGGTTTGAGGAGGCCAGCTTACGAGCAGTACTTC
J gene: TRBJ2-7; V gene: TRBV6-5; clone size: NA; D gene: TRBD2; CDR3 protein: CASGPREGRLAYEQYF; CDR3 DNA: TGTGCCAGCGGCCCTCGGGAGGGCAGGTTAGCCTACGAGCAGTACTTC
J gene: TRBJ2-7; V gene: TRBV5-1; clone size: NA; D gene: NA; CDR3 protein: CASSWSRVSLGEQYF; CDR3 DNA: TGCGCCAGCAGCTGGTCCCGGGTTTCCCTCGGCGAGCAGTACTTC
J gene: TRBJ2-3; V gene: TRBV5-1; clone size: NA; D gene: TRBD2; CDR3 protein: CASSSGTSGSYTQYF; CDR3 DNA: TGCGCCAGCAGCTCCGGGACTAGCGGGAGCTATACGCAGTATTTT
J gene: TRBJ2-3; V gene: TRBV29-1; clone size: many; D gene: NA; CDR3 protein: CSVEPRGGTDTQYF; CDR3 DNA: TGCAGCGTGGAACCGAGGGGGGGCACAGATACGCAGTATTTT
J gene: TRBJ2-1; V gene: TRBV11-2; clone size: few; D gene: TRBD2; CDR3 protein: CASSAMTGRLAGGGDEQFF; CDR3 DNA: TGTGCCAGCAGCGCGATGACAGGGAGATTAGCGGGAGGTGGCGATGAGCAGTTCTTC
J gene: TRBJ2-1; V gene: TRBV7-3; clone size: NA; D gene: NA; CDR3 protein: CASSSRQDNEQFF; CDR3 DNA: TGTGCCAGCAGCTCGAGACAGGACAATGAGCAGTTCTTC
J gene: TRBJ2-1; V gene: TRBV20-1; clone size: many; D gene: NA; CDR3 protein: CSAREIHRQWVMDEQFF; CDR3 DNA: TGCAGTGCTAGAGAAATTCACCGTCAGTGGGTAATGGATGAGCAGTTCTTC
J gene: TRBJ1-6; V gene: TRBV18; clone size: many; D gene: NA; CDR3 protein: CASSPIPGRDNSPLHF; CDR3 DNA: TGTGCCAGCTCACCAATCCCGGGACGAGATAATTCACCCCTCCACTTT
J gene: TRBJ2-5; V gene: TRBV29-1; clone size: NA; D gene: TRBD2; CDR3 protein: CSVGGLAGLETQYF; CDR3 DNA: TGCAGCGTTGGGGGGCTAGCGGGATTAGAGACCCAGTACTTC
J gene: TRBJ2-2; V gene: TRBV21-1; clone size: few; D gene: NA; CDR3 protein: CANEIGERELFF; CDR3 DNA: TGTGCCAATGAGATTGGGGAGAGAGAGCTGTTTTTT
J gene: TRBJ2-1; V gene: TRBV4-3; clone size: NA; D gene: TRBD2; CDR3 protein: CASSQDASGRLNNEQFF; CDR3 DNA: TGCGCCAGCAGCCAAGACGCGAGCGGGAGATTAAACAATGAGCAGTTCTTC
J gene: TRBJ2-5; V gene: TRBV7-8; clone size: NA; D gene: NA; CDR3 protein: CASSLKDGRGTQYF; CDR3 DNA: TGTGCCAGCAGCCTGAAGGACGGGCGAGGGACCCAGTACTTC
J gene: TRBJ2-1; V gene: TRBV24-1; clone size: few; D gene: TRBD1; CDR3 protein: CATSGQGDEQFF; CDR3 DNA: TGTGCCACCAGTGGACAGGGCGATGAGCAGTTCTTC
J gene: TRBJ2-1; V gene: TRBV11-1; clone size: few; D gene: NA; CDR3 protein: CASSLEPGEVCETDYEQFF; CDR3 DNA: TGTGCCAGCAGCTTAGAGCCAGGGGAGGTCTGCGAGACAGACTATGAGCAGTTCTTC
J gene: TRBJ2-5; V gene: TRBV5-1; clone size: NA; D gene: TRBD1; CDR3 protein: CASSLFRGLQETQYF; CDR3 DNA: TGCGCCAGCAGCTTGTTCAGGGGGCTCCAAGAGACCCAGTACTTC
J gene: TRBJ2-1; V gene: TRBV6-5; clone size: few; D gene: TRBD2; CDR3 protein: CASSYYGSGLNMNEQFF; CDR3 DNA: TGTGCCAGCAGTTACTACGGTAGCGGGCTAAATATGAATGAGCAGTTCTTC
J gene: TRBJ2-1; V gene: TRBV7-2; clone size: few; D gene: TRBD2; CDR3 protein: CASSLAGTSGGYNEQFF; CDR3 DNA: TGTGCCAGCAGCTTAGCGGGGACTAGCGGGGGGTACAATGAGCAGTTCTTC
J gene: TRBJ2-2; V gene: TRBV12-3/TRBV12-4; clone size: NA; D gene: NA; CDR3 protein: CASIFRGQNTGELFF; CDR3 DNA: TGTGCCAGCATCTTTAGGGGACAGAACACCGGGGAGCTGTTTTTT
J gene: TRBJ2-1; V gene: TRBV7-3; clone size: NA; D gene: TRBD2; CDR3 protein: CASSSSSGTSGYNEQFF; CDR3 DNA: TGTGCCAGCAGCTCATCCTCCGGGACTAGCGGATACAATGAGCAGTTCTTC
J gene: TRBJ2-3; V gene: TRBV10-3; clone size: NA; D gene: TRBD2; CDR3 protein: CAIQRLAGGRMGGTDTQYF; CDR3 DNA: TGTGCCATCCAGCGACTAGCGGGAGGCCGGATGGGGGGCACAGATACGCAGTATTTT
J gene: TRBJ2-3; V gene: TRBV5-1; clone size: NA; D gene: NA; CDR3 protein: CASSAIDTQYF; CDR3 DNA: TGCGCCAGCAGCGCGATCGATACGCAGTATTTT
J gene: TRBJ1-1; V gene: TRBV29-1; clone size: NA; D gene: NA; CDR3 protein: CSARLGRDTEAFF; CDR3 DNA: TGCAGCGCGCGCTTGGGACGGGACACTGAAGCTTTCTTT
J gene: TRBJ2-7; V gene: TRBV20-1; clone size: NA; D gene: NA; CDR3 protein: CSARDPAGASLCEQYF; CDR3 DNA: TGCAGTGCTAGAGATCCGGCAGGGGCTTCCCTATGCGAGCAGTACTTC
J gene: TRBJ2-6; V gene: TRBV6-1; clone size: many; D gene: NA; CDR3 protein: CASSGSFSGANVLTF; CDR3 DNA: TGTGCCAGCAGTGGGTCTTTCTCTGGGGCCAACGTCCTGACTTTC
J gene: TRBJ1-2; V gene: TRBV20-1; clone size: NA; D gene: TRBD1; CDR3 protein: CSARVDRAGYTF; CDR3 DNA: TGCAGTGCTAGGGTGGACAGGGCTGGCTACACCTTC
J gene: TRBJ2-1; V gene: TRBV28; clone size: few; D gene: TRBD2; CDR3 protein: CASSLSTPSGLIDEQFF; CDR3 DNA: TGTGCCAGCAGTTTATCCACTCCTAGCGGGCTGATCGATGAGCAGTTCTTC
J gene: TRBJ1-6; V gene: TRBV6-5; clone size: few; D gene: NA; CDR3 protein: CASSYSQGISYNSPLHF; CDR3 DNA: TGTGCCAGCAGTTACTCCCAGGGGATTTCCTATAATTCACCCCTCCACTTT
J gene: TRBJ2-5; V gene: TRBV20-1; clone size: few; D gene: TRBD2; CDR3 protein: CSAPRGGLETQYF; CDR3 DNA: TGCAGTGCTCCTCGGGGGGGATTGGAGACCCAGTACTTC
J gene: TRBJ1-2; V gene: TRBV27; clone size: NA; D gene: NA; CDR3 protein: CASGRPRGDYGYTF; CDR3 DNA: TGTGCCAGCGGTCGACCTAGAGGGGACTATGGCTACACCTTC
J gene: TRBJ2-1; V gene: TRBV9; clone size: few; D gene: NA; CDR3 protein: CASSVVDFGGGGPGNEQFF; CDR3 DNA: TGTGCCAGCAGCGTAGTAGATTTCGGAGGAGGTGGACCGGGGAATGAGCAGTTCTTC
J gene: TRBJ1-1; V gene: TRBV28; clone size: few; D gene: NA; CDR3 protein: CASSSRGRGWVNTEAFF; CDR3 DNA: TGTGCCAGCAGTTCCCGGGGCAGGGGATGGGTTAACACTGAAGCTTTCTTT
J gene: TRBJ2-5; V gene: TRBV6-2/TRBV6-3; clone size: once; D gene: NA; CDR3 protein: CASSYAGEPQETQYF; CDR3 DNA: TGTGCCAGCAGTTACGCCGGGGAACCGCAAGAGACCCAGTACTTC
J gene: TRBJ2-7; V gene: TRBV5-1; clone size: few; D gene: TRBD2; CDR3 protein: CASSRLRLAGVHAAYEQYF; CDR3 DNA: TGCGCCAGCAGCCGACTCCGACTAGCGGGAGTACATGCGGCCTACGAGCAGTACTTC